These 2 T cell receptor beta chains came from one sample sequenced in a study of T cells in women clearing cervical HPV infection (dated by TCRdb to the late 2010s). Receptor amplification or capture employed the immunoSEQ multiplex PCR assay. The table was pulled from immuneACCESS by TCRdb, which kept in-frame rearrangements only. Such tables lose some clones; where checked, under half of the loss comes from unresolved V genes, and the rest has no known cause. This specimen's table enumerates about 33,000 clones. The top ten clones comprise about 3.9% of the sample. Source material: blood buffy coat. All receptors come from a woman aged 18-70 years with a cervical HPV16 infection that either progressed to CIN3+ or cleared (not recorded which).

Remarks on this clone: Coverage ceases 3 residues before the CDR3 finishes, and the germline J gene fills in the end. The chain has TRBV19 and TRBJ2-7, with TRBD2 matching 9 bases. CDR3 length: 17 residues. V was clipped by 6 bases and J by 3 bases; unmatched bases: 15. The germline gives CDR1 LNHDA, CDR2 SQIVND (reference sequence). The CDR3 here is CASRNVVGGRVYYEQYF. The DNA read from the CDR3 is TGTGCCAGTAGAAATGTAGTTGGCGGGAGGGTATACTACGAG. Full variable domain (rest looked up from reference TRBV19 and TRBJ2-7): DGGITQSPKYLFRKEGQNVTLSCEQNLNHDAMYWYRQDPGQGLRLIYYSQIVNDFQKGDIAEGYSVSREKKESFPLTVTSAQKNPTAFYLCASRNVVGGRVYYEQYFGPGTRLTVT.

Remarks on this clone: The sequence runs out 3 residues before the end of the CDR3; the remainder is reconstructed from the germline J gene. V and J are TRBV6-1 and TRBJ1-2; D ambiguous. Germline-derived CDR1 and CDR2 are MNHNS and SASEGT. The CDR3 sequence is 14 residues long. V lost 2 bases, J lost 2 bases, and 9 bases lay in between. Partial CDR3 DNA: TGTGCCAGCAGTGAATCCAGGCAGAACTATGGC. It is translated as CASSESRQNYG. The whole CDR3 reads CASSESRQNYGYTF.